This paragraph reports one TCR beta chain. This record comes from a study of blood T cell repertoires in COVID-19. Study-level background: The United States, Italy and Spain provided the acute and convalescent COVID-19 samples.

The study drew participants aged roughly 18 to 95 years from some 24 US areas. In the study's own analysis: Reference gene primer amplification yielded estimated nucleated cell counts. The assay was immunoSEQ multiplex PCR, and TCRdb's table has in-frame clones only and misses some. Clonal size and the V and J genes are those of that table, whereas D and trimming came from the DNA. The sample includes under 200,000 clones, around 80% seen only once; the top ten take about 7.3%. V was pared by 0 bases and J by 8 bases, with 15 bases between. Germline CDR1 is SGHRS and CDR2 is YFSETQ. The CDR3 is made up of 15 amino acids.

Sequenced material: PBMCs or T cells enriched from blood (not recorded which). The chain combines TRBV5-1 with TRBJ2-1, with unresolved D. This receptor was taken from a man aged 50 to 59 who had recovered from COVID-19. The CDR3 DNA sequence: TGCGCCAGCAGCTTGGATGGTACCCTATACGATGAGCAGTTCTTC. It codes for CASSLDGTLYDEQFF. Variable domain in full (rest from reference TRBV5-1 and TRBJ2-1): KAGVTQTPRYLIKTRGQQVTLSCSPISGHRSVSWYQQTPGQGLQFLFEYFSETQRNKGNFPGRFSGRQFSNSRSEMNVSTLELGDSALYLCASSLDGTLYDEQFFGPGTRLTVL.